This T cell receptor (beta chain) was obtained from a study of CD4 T cells in relation to SARS-CoV-2 and coronaviruses. Study background: TCR beta CDR3s were sequenced after 10-day antigen culture of PBMCs. Shared crossreactive spike epitopes were mapped to their HLA restriction.

The V end was cut by 3 bases, the J end by 7 bases, with 13 bases between. The CDR3 is made up of 14 amino acids. Germline V gene lookup returns CDR1 SEHNR and CDR2 FQNEAQ (reference sequence). Here immunoSEQ multiplex PCR was the method, and the copy in TCRdb shows in-frame clones only, minus some. The table has 38,000 or so clones, roughly 80% seen once. Broader study findings: This crossreactivity analysis covered spike protein alone, no other viral proteins.

This clone showed up just a few times. Its antigen is currently unknown. The chain employs TRBV7-9 and TRBJ2-1; perhaps TRBD1 as D (5 bases). The specimen was naive CD4+ T cells from PBMCs, cultured in vitro. Subset denoted: naive CD4+ T cells isolated by negative enrichment. The sequence was collected from an adult with COVID-19. The CDR3 nucleotides read TGTGCCAGCAGCTTCTACCAGGGATTGAATGAGCAGTTCTTC. It specifies CASSFYQGLNEQFF. Full variable domain (missing parts from reference TRBV7-9 and TRBJ2-1): DTGVSQNPRHKITKRGQNVTFRCDPISEHNRLYWYRQTLGQGPEFLTYFQNEAQLEKSRLLSDRFSAERPKGSFSTLEIQRTEQGDSAMYLCASSFYQGLNEQFFGPGTRLTVL.